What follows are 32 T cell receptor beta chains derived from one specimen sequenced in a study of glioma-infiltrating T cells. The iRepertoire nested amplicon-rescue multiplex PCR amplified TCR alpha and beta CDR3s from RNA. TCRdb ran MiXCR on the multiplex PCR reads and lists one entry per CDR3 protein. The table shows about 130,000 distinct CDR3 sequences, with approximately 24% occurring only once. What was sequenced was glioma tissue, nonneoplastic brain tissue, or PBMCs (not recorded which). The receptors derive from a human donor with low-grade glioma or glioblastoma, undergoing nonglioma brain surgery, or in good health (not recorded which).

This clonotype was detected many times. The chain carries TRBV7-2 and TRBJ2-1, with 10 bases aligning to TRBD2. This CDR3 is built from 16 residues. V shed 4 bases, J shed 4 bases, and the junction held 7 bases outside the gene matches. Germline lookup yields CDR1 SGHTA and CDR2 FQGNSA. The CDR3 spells CASSSLSGGIYNEQFF. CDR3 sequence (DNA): TGTGCCAGCAGCTCCCTTAGCGGGGGGATATACAATGAGCAGTTCTTC. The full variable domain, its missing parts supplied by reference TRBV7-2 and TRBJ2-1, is GAGVSQSPSNKVTEKGKDVELRCDPISGHTALYWYRQSLGQGLEFLIYFQGNSAPDKSGLPSDRFSAERTGGSVSTLTIQRTQQEDSAVYLCASSSLSGGIYNEQFFGPGTRLTVL.

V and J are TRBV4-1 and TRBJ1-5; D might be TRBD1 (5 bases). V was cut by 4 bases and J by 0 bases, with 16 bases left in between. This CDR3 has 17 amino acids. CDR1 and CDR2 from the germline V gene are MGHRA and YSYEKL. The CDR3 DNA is TGCGCCAGCAGCCTCAGGACGGCTAGGGGTAGCAATCAGCCCCAGCATTTT. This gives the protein CASSLRTARGSNQPQHF.

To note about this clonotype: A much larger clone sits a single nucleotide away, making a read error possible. CDR3 protein: CASSPNRGPNQPQHF. CDR3 DNA: TGTGCCAGCAGTCCCAACAGGGGGCCCAATCAGCCCCAGCATTTT. The V gene is TRBV6-1, the J gene TRBJ1-5, with TRBD1 identical over 9 bases. This CDR3 has 15 residues. CDR1 and CDR2 from the germline V gene are MNHNS and SASEGT. V dropped 5 bases and J dropped 3; count of bases not matched to a gene: 5.

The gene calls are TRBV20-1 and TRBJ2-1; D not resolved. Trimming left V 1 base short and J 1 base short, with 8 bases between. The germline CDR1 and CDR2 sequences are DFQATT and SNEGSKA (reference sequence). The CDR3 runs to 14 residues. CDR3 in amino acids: CSARGWSSYNEQFF. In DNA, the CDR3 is TGCAGTGCTAGAGGGTGGAGTTCCTACAATGAGCAGTTCTTC.

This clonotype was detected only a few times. This chain's CDR3 is CASSETVNSPLHF. The CDR3 nucleotides read TGTGCCAGCAGTGAAACCGTTAATTCACCCCTCCACTTT. The chain joins TRBV2 to TRBJ1-6; D is unclear. The CDR3 loop spans 13 amino acids. V lost 2 bases to trimming and J lost 6 bases, with 5 bases between them. Germline V gives CDR1 SNHLY, CDR2 FYNNEI.

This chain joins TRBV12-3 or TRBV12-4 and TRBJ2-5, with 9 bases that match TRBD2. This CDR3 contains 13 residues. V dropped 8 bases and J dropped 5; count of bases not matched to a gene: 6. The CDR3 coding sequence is TGTGCCAGCGTCTTTAGCGGGGGTGAGACCCAGTACTTC. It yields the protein CASVFSGGETQYF.

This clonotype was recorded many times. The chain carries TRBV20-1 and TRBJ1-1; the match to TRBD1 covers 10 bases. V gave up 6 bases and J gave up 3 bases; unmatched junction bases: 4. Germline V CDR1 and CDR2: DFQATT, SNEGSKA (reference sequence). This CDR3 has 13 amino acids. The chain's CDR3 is CSAPGQGDTEAFF. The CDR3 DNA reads TGCAGTGCCCCCGGACAGGGGGACACTGAAGCTTTCTTT.

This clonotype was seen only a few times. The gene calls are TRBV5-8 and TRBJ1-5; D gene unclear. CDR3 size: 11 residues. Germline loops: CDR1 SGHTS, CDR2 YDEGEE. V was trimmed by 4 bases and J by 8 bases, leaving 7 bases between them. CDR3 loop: CASSLHKPQHF. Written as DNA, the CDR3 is TGTGCCAGCAGCCTACATAAGCCCCAGCATTTT.

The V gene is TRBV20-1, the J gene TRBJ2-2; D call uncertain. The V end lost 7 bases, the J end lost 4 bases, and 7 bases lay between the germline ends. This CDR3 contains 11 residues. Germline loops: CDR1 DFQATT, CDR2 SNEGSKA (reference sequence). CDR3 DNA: TGCAGTGTGGAGAGCACCGGGGAGCTGTTTTTT. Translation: CSVESTGELFF.

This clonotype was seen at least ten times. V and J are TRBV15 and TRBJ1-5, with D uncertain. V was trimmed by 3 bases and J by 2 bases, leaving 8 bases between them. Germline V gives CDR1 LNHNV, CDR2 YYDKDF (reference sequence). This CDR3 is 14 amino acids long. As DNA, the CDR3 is TGTGCCACCAGCAGTTTGGGTGGCAATCAGCCCCAGCATTTT. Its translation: CATSSLGGNQPQHF. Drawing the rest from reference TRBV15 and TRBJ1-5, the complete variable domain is DAMVIQNPRYQVTQFGKPVTLSCSQTLNHNVMYWYQQKSSQAPKLLFHYYDKDFNNEADTPDNFQSRRPNTSFCFLDIRSPGLGDTAMYLCATSSLGGNQPQHFGDGTRLSIL.

The CDR3 DNA sequence: TGCAGTGCTAGAAAAGGGGGCAATGAAAAACTGTTTTTT. This gives the protein CSARKGGNEKLFF. J is TRBJ1-4 and V is TRBV20-1; 7 nucleotides align to TRBD1. Per the germline V gene, CDR1 is DFQATT and CDR2 is SNEGSKA (reference sequence). V trimming: 2 bases; J trimming: 5 bases; junction bases outside the gene matches: 2. This CDR3 spans 13 amino acids.

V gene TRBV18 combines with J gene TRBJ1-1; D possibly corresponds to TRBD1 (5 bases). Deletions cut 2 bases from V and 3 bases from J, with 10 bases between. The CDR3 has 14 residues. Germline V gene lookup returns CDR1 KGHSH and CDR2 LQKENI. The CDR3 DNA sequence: TGTGCCAGCTCACCAGGGGGGTCCCACACTGAAGCTTTCTTT. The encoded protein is CASSPGGSHTEAFF. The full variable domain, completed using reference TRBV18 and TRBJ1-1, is NAGVMQNPRHLVRRRGQEARLRCSPMKGHSHVYWYRQLPEEGLKFMVYLQKENIIDESGMPKERFSAEFPKEGPSILRIQQVVRGDSAAYFCASSPGGSHTEAFFGQGTRLTVV.

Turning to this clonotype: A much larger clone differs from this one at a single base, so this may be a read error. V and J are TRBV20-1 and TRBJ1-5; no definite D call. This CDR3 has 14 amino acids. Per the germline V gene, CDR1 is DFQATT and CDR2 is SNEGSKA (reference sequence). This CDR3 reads CSARDLYGNQPQRF. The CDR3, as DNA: TGCAGTGCTAGAGACCTGTACGGCAATCAGCCCCAGCGTTTT.

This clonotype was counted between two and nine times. In DNA, the CDR3 is TGCAGTGCCGTCCGGCCCACTAACTATGGCTACACCTTC. Protein: CSAVRPTNYGYTF. V usage is TRBV20-1 and J usage is TRBJ1-2; no clear D gene. This CDR3 is 13 amino acids long. Per germline, CDR1 DFQATT and CDR2 SNEGSKA (reference sequence). Trimming took 6 bases from V and 0 from J, leaving 11 bases between them.

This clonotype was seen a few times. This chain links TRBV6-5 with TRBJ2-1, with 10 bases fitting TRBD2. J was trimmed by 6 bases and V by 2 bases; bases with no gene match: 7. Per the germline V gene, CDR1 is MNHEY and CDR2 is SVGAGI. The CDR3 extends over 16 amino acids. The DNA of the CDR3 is TGTGCCAGCAGTTACACCTTAGCGGGGGGAACCAATGAGCAGTTCTTC. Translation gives CASSYTLAGGTNEQFF.

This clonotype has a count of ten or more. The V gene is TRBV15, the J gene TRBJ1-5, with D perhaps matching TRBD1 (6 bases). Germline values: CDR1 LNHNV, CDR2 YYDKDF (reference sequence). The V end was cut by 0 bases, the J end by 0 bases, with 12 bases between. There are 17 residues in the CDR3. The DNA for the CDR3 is TGTGCCACCAGCAGAGAGATAGGGGGGTATAGCAATCAGCCCCAGCATTTT. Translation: CATSREIGGYSNQPQHF.

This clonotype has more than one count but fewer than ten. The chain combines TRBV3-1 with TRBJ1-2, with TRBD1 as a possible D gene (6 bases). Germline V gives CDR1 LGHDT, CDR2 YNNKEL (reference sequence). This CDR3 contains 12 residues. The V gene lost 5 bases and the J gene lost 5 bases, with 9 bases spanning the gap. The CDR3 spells CASSWGQYGYTF. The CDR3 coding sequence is TGTGCCAGCAGCTGGGGACAATATGGCTACACCTTC.

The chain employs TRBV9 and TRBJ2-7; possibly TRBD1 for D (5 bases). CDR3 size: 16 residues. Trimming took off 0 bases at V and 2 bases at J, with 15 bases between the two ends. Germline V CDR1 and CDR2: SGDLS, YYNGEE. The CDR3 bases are TGTGCCAGCAGCGTAGTCCGGACAAGGCTTACCTACGAGCAGTACGTC. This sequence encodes CASSVVRTRLTYEQYV.

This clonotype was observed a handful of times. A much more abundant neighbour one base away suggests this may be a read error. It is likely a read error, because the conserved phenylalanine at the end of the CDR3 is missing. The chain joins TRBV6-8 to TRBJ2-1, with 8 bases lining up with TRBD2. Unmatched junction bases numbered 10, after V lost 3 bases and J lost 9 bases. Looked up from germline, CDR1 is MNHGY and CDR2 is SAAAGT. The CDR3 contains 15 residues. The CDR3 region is CASSYRGLGSSEQFS. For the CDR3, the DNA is TGTGCCAGCAGTTATCGGGGACTAGGGAGTAGTGAGCAGTTCTCC.

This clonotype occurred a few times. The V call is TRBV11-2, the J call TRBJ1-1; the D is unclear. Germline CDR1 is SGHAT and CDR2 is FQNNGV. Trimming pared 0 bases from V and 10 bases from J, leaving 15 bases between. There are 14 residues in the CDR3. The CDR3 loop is CASSLDPQARRAFF. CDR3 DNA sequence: TGTGCCAGCAGCTTAGATCCCCAAGCTAGACGAGCTTTCTTT.

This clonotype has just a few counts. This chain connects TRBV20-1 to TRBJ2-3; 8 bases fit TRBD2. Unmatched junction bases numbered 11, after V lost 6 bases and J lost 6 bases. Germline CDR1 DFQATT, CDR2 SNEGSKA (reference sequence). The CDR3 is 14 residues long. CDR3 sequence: CSAGGGQVRDTQYF. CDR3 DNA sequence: TGCAGTGCCGGCGGGGGGCAAGTCAGGGATACGCAGTATTTT.

CDR3 sequence reads: CASDSVGAYNEQFF. The CDR3 DNA is TGTGCCAGCGATTCGGTTGGGGCATACAATGAGCAGTTCTTC. V and J are TRBV6-1 and TRBJ2-1, with D maybe TRBD1 (5 bases). The V gene lost 8 bases and the J gene lost 4 bases, with 15 bases spanning the gap. This CDR3 has 14 amino acids. Germline V gene lookup returns CDR1 MNHNS and CDR2 SASEGT.

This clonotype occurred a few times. This chain's CDR3 is CASSVRDGNQPQHF. The DNA of the CDR3 is TGTGCCAGCAGTGTTCGGGACGGAAATCAGCCCCAGCATTTT. The chain is built from TRBV2 and TRBJ1-5; TRBD1 is a possible D gene (5 bases). The CDR3 has 14 residues. The germline V gene has CDR1 SNHLY and CDR2 FYNNEI. V was cut by 4 bases and J by 4 bases, with 11 bases left in between.

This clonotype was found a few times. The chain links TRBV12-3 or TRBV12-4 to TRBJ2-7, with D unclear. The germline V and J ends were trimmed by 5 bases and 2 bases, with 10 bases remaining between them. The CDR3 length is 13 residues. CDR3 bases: TGTGCCAGCAGTCCGGACCCCCCCTACGAGCAGTACGTC. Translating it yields CASSPDPPYEQYV.

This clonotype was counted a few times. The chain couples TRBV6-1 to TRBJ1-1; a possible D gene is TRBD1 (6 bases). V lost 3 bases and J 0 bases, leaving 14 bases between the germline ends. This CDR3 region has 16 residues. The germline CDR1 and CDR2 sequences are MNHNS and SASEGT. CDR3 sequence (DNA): TGTGCCAGCAGTGATTCTTCGGGACATTTGAACACTGAAGCTTTCTTT. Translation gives CASSDSSGHLNTEAFF.

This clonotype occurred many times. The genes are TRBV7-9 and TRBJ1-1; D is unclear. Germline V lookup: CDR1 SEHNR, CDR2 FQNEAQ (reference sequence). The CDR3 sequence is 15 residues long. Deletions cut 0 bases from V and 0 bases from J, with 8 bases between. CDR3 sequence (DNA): TGTGCCAGCAGCTTAGCCGAGGGCATGAACACTGAAGCTTTCTTT. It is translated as CASSLAEGMNTEAFF.

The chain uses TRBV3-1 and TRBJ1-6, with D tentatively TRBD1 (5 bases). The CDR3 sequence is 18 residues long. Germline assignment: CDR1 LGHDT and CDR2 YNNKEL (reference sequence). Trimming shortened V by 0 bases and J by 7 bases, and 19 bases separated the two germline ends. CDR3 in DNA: TGTGCCAGCAGCCAAGAGTTGGGGGGAGCGTCTGGGAATTCACCCCTCCACTTT. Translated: CASSQELGGASGNSPLHF.

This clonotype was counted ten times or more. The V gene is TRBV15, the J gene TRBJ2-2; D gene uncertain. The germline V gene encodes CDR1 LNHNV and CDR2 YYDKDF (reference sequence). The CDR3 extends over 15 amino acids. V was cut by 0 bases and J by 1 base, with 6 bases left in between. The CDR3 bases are TGTGCCACCAGCAGAGATAAGGGGAACACCGGGGAGCTGTTTTTT. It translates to CATSRDKGNTGELFF.

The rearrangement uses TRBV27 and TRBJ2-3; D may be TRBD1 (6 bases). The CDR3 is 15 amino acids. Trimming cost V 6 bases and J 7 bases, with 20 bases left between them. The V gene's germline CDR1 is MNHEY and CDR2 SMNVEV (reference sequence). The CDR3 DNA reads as TGTGCCAGCAGACTCGCCAGGGGTCAGGTAAATACGCAGTATTTT. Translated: CASRLARGQVNTQYF.

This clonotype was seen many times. CDR3 sequence: CASSLPSTETQYF. The CDR3 coding sequence is TGTGCCAGCAGTTTGCCGTCAACGGAGACCCAGTACTTC. The chain has TRBV28 and TRBJ2-5; D is uncertain. V lost 3 bases and J 5 bases, leaving 10 bases between the germline ends. This CDR3 has 13 amino acids. The germline CDR1 and CDR2 sequences are MDHEN and SYDVKM.

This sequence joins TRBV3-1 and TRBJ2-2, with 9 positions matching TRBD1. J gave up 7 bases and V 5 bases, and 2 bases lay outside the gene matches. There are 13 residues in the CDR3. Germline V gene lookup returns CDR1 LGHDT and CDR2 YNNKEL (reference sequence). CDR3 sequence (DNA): TGTGCCAGCAGCTCGGGACAGGGCGGGGAGCTGTTTTTT. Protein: CASSSGQGGELFF.

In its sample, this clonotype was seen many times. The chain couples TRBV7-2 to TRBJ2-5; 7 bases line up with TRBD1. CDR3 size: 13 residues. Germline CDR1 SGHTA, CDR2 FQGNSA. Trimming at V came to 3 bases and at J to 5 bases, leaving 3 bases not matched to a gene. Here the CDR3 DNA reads TGTGCCAGCAGCTTCACGACAGGGGAGACCCAGTACTTC. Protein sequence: CASSFTTGETQYF.